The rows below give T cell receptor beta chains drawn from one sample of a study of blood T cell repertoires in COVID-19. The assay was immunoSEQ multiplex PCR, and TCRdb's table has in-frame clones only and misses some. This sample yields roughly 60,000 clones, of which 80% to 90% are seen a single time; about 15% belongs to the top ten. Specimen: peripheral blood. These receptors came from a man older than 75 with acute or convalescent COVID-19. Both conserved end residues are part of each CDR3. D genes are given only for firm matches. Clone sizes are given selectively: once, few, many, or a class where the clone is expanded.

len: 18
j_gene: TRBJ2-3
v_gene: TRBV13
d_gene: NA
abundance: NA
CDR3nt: TGTGCCAGCAGCTCCGGGGTTGTAATCGGGGGGCACGCAGATACGCAGTATTTT
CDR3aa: CASSSGVVIGGHADTQYF

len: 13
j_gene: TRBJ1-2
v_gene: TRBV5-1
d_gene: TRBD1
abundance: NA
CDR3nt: TGCGCCAGCAGCTCCACAGGGGGGCAGGGCTACACCTTC
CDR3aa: CASSSTGGQGYTF

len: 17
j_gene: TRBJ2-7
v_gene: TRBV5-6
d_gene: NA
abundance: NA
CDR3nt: TGTGCCAGCAGCAAGCCCCCGGGGACAACGATCCTGGACGAGCAGTACTTC
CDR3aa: CASSKPPGTTILDEQYF

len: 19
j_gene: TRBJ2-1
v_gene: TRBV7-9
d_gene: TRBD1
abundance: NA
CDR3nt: TGTGCCAGCAGCTTAGCCCCTGGGACAGGCCGTAACTCCTACAATGAGCAGTTCTTC
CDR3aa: CASSLAPGTGRNSYNEQFF

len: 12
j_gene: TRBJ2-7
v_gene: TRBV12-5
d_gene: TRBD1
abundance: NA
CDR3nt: TGTGCTAGTGGCCCGACAGGGATCGAGCAGTACTTC
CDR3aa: CASGPTGIEQYF

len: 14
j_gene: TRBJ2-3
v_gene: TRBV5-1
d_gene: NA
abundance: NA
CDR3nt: TGCGCCAGCAGAAAAACTCACCGCACAGATACGCAGTATTTT
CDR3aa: CASRKTHRTDTQYF

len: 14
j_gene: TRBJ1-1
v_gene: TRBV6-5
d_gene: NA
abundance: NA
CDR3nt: TGTGCCACCCGGAGGGCCGGGGGAAACACTGAAGCTTTCTTT
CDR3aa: CATRRAGGNTEAFF

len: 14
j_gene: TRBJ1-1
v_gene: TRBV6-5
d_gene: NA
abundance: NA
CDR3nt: TGTGCCAGCAGTTACTTTGGGGGGGTCGCTGAAGCTTTCTTT
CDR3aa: CASSYFGGVAEAFF

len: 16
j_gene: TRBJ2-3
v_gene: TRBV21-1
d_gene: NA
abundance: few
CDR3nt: TGTGCCAGCAGCAAAAAGGCAGGGATGGCGAAAGATACGCAGTATTTT
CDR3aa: CASSKKAGMAKDTQYF

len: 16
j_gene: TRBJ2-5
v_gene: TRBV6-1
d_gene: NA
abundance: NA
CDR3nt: TGTGCCAGCAGTGAAGCGTCCAGGGGGAGGTTAGAGACCCAGTACTTC
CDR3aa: CASSEASRGRLETQYF

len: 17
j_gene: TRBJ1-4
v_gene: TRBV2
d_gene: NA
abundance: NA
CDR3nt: TGTGCCAGCAGTGAAGTAAGGGGAAGGGCAACTAATGAAAAACTGTTTTTT
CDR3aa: CASSEVRGRATNEKLFF

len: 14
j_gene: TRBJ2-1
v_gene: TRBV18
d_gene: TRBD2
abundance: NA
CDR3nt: TGTGCCAGCTCACCACCATCTAGCGGGGGGGCGGTGTTCTTC
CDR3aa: CASSPPSSGGAVFF

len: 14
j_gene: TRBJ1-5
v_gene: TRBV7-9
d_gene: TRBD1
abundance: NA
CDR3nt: TGTGCCAGCAGCTTACAGGGGGCATATCAGCCCCAGCATTTT
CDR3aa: CASSLQGAYQPQHF

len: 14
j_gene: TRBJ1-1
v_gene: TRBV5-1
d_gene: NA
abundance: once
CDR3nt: TGCGCCAGCAGCTCGACAGGATTAAACACTGAAGCTTTCTTT
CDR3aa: CASSSTGLNTEAFF

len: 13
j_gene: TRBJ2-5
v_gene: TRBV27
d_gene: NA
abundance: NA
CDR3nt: TGTGCCAGCAGTCCGTGGACAAAAGAGACCCAGTACTTC
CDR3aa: CASSPWTKETQYF

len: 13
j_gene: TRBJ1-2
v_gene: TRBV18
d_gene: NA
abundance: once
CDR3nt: TGTGCCAGCTCACCAAGCGGGGGCTATGGCTACACCTTC
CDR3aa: CASSPSGGYGYTF

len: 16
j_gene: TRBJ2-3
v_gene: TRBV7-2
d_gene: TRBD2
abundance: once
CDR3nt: TGTGCCAGCAGCTCGGGGGCTAGCGGGGGTGCAGATACGCAGTATTTT
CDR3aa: CASSSGASGGADTQYF

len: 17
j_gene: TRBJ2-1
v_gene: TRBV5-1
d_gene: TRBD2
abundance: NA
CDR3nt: TGCGCCAGCAGCTTGCGATCTGCGGGGGAATTCTACAATGAGCAGTTCTTC
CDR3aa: CASSLRSAGEFYNEQFF

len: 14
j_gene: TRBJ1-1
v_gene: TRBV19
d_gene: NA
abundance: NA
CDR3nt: TGTGCCAGTAGTATATTAGGAACAGGGTTTGAAGCTTTCTTT
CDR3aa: CASSILGTGFEAFF

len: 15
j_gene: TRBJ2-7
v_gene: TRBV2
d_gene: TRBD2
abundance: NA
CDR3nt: TGTGCCAGCAGTGAAACTAGCGGGGGTTCCTACGAGCAGTACTTC
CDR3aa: CASSETSGGSYEQYF

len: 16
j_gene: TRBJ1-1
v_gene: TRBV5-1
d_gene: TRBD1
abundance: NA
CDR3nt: TGCGCCAGCAGCTTGGATGTTTCAGGGGGTGGTTTGGGGGCTTTCTTT
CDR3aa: CASSLDVSGGGLGAFF

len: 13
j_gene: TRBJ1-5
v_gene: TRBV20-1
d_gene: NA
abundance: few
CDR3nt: TGCAGTGCTAGTGGCAGGGGAAATCAGCCCCAGCATTTT
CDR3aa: CSASGRGNQPQHF

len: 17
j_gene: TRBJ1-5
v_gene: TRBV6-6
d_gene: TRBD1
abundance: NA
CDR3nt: TGTGCCAGCATTCGGGACAGGGGTCGGGGCGGCAATCAGCCCCAGCATTTT
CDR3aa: CASIRDRGRGGNQPQHF

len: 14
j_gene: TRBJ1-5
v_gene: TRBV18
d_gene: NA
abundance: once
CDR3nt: TGTGCCAGCTCACCACAGGGGCAGGGACAGCCCCAGCATTTT
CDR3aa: CASSPQGQGQPQHF

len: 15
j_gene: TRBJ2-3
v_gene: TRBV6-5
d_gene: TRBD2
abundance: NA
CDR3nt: TGTGCCAGCACCACCGGGGGGGCGCAAACAGATACGCAGTATTTT
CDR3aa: CASTTGGAQTDTQYF

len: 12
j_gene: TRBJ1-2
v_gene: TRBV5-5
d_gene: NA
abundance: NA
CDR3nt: TGTGCCAGCAGCGCCAGGGACTATGGCTACACCTTC
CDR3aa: CASSARDYGYTF

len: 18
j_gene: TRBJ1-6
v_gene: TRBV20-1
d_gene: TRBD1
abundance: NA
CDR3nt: TGCAGTGCTAGTGAGCTCGGGACAGGGGGCGAAAATAATTCACCCCTCCACTTT
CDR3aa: CSASELGTGGENNSPLHF

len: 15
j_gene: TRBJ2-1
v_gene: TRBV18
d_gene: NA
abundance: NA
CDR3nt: TGTGCCAGCTCAATTAGAGTTAGCTCCTACAATGAGCAGTTCTTC
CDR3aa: CASSIRVSSYNEQFF

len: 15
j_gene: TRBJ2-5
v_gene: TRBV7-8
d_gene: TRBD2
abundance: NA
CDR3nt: TGTGCCAGCAGCTCCGGGACTAGCGCTACAGAGACCCAGTACTTC
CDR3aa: CASSSGTSATETQYF

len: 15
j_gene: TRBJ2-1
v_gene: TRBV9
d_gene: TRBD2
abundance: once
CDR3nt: TGTGCCAGCAGCGCACAACTGGGACTAGCGGGGGGCGAGTTCTTC
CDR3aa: CASSAQLGLAGGEFF

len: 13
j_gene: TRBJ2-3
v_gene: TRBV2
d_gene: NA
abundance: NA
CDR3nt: TGTGCCAGCAGGGAGGACAGTACAGATACGCAGTATTTT
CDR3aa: CASREDSTDTQYF

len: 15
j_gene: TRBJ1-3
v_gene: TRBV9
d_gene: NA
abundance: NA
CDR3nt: TGTGCCAGCAGCGTAGCTGCCAGCTCTGGAAACACCATATATTTT
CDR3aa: CASSVAASSGNTIYF

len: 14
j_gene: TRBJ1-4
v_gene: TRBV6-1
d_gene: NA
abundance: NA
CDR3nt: TGTGCCAGCAGTGATACAGGGACCAATGAAAAACTGTTTTTT
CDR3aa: CASSDTGTNEKLFF

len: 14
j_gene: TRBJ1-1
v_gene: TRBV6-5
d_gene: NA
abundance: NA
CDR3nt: TGTGCCAGCAGCAGAACGACAGGTAACACTGAAGCTTTCTTT
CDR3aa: CASSRTTGNTEAFF

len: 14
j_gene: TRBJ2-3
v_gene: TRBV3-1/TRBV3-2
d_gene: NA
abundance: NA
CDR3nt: TGTGCCAGCAGCCAACTCTACGGGGGAGATACGCAGTATTTT
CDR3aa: CASSQLYGGDTQYF

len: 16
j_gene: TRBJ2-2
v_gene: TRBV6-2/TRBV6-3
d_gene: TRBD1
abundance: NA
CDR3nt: TGTGCCAGCAGTTACTCGGGACAGGGGTACACCGGGGAGCTGTTTTTT
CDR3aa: CASSYSGQGYTGELFF

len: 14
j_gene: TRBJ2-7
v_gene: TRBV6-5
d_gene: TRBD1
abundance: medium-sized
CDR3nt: TGTGCCAGCAGTTATAGGGGACAGGCTTACGAGCAGTACTTC
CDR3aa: CASSYRGQAYEQYF

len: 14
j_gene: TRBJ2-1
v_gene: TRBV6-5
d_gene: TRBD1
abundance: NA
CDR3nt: TGTGCCAGCAGCTCAGGACAGGCGGCTGTTATACAGTTCTTC
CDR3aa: CASSSGQAAVIQFF

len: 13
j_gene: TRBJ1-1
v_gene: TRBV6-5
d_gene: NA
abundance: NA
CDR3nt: TGTGCCAGCAGTCGGGAGCTGAACACTGAAGCTTTCTTT
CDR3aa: CASSRELNTEAFF

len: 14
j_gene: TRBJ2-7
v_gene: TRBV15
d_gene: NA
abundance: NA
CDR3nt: TGTGCCACCCGAGGGGGTACCCCGCCGGGCGAGCAGTACTTC
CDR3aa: CATRGGTPPGEQYF

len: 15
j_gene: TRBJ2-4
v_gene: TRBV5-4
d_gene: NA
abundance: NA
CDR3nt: TGTGCCAGCAGCTTGGAAGGTACAGGCAAAAACATTCAGTACTTC
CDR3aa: CASSLEGTGKNIQYF

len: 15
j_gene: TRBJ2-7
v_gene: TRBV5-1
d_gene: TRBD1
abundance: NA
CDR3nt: TGCGCCAGCAGCTCGCGGGGACAGGGCGCCTACGAGCAGTACTTC
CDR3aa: CASSSRGQGAYEQYF

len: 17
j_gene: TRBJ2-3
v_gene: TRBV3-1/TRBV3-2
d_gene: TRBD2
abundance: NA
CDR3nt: TGTGCCAGCAGCCAAGATCGTCCTGAAGCGGGGAAAGATACGCAGTATTTT
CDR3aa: CASSQDRPEAGKDTQYF

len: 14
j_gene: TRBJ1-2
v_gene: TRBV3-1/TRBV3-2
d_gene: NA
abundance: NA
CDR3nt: TGTGCCAGCAGCCAGCCGGGGAGGACCTATGGCTACACCTTC
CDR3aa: CASSQPGRTYGYTF

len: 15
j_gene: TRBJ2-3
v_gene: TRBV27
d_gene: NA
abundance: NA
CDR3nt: TGTGCCAGCACTCCCCAACAGGGCTACACAGATACGCAGTATTTT
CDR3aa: CASTPQQGYTDTQYF

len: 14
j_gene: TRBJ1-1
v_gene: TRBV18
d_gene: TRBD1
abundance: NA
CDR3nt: TGTGCCAGCTCACCGGACAGGGTGTTCACTGAAGCTTTCTTT
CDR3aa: CASSPDRVFTEAFF

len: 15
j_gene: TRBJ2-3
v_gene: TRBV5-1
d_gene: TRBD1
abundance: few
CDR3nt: TGCGCCAGCAGCTTAGGGGACAGAAGCACAGATACGCAGTATTTT
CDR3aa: CASSLGDRSTDTQYF

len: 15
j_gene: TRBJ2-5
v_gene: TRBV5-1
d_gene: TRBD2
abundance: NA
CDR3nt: TGCGCCAGCAGCTTACGAGCGGGGAGTCAAGAGACCCAGTACTTC
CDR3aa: CASSLRAGSQETQYF

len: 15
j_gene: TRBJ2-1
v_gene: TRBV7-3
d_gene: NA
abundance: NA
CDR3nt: TGTGCCAGCAGGGTAGGGCAGGGAAACTACAATGAGCAGTTCTTC
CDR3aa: CASRVGQGNYNEQFF

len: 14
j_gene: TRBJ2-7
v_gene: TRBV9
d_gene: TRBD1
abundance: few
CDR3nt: TGTGCCAGCAGCCCGCGCTACAGGGGGGACGAGCAGTACTTC
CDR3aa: CASSPRYRGDEQYF

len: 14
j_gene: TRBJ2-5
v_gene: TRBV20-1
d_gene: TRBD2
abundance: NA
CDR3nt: TGCAGTGCTAGTAGCGGGGAACTACAAGAGACCCAGTACTTC
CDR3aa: CSASSGELQETQYF

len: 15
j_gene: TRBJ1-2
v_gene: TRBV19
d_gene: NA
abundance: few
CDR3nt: TGTGCCACTCTACCCGGGGACACAAAAAGGGATGGCTACACCTTC
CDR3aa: CATLPGDTKRDGYTF

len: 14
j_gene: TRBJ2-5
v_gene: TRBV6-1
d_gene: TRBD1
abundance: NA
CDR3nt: TGTGCCAGCAGTGAAGCGGGACAGGAAGAGACCCAGTACTTC
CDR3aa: CASSEAGQEETQYF